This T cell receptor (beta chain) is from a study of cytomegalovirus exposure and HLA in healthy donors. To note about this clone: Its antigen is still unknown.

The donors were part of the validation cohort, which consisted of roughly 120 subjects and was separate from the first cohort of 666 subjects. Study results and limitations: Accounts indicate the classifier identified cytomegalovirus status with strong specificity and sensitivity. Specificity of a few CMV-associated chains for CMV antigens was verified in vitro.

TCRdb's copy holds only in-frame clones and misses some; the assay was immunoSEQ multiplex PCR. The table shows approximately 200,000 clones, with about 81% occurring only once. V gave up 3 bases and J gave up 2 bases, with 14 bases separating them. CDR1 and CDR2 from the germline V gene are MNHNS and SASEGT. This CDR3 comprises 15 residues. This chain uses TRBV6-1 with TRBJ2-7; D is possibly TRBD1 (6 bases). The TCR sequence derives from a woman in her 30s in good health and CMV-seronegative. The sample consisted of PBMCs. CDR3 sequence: CASSEDLTGPYEQYF. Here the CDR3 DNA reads TGTGCCAGCAGTGAGGATCTGACAGGCCCCTACGAGCAGTACTTC.